This TCR beta chain was identified during a study of glioma-infiltrating T cells. Notes on this clonotype: Its antigen remains unknown.

The V and J ends lost 1 base and 4 bases, in that order; junction bases with no gene match: 4. CDR3 length: 15 residues. Germline values: CDR1 SNHLY, CDR2 FYNNEI. Study results and caveats: Gliomas, especially low-grade, showed above-expected tissue-blood divergence; non-neoplastic patients showed below.

TCR alpha and beta CDR3 regions were amplified from RNA using iRepertoire nested multiplex PCR. Input was about 85-400 ng of tissue mRNA or PBMC total RNA. Via MiXCR, TCRdb re-called the multiplex PCR reads, giving one row per CDR3 protein. This table has about 130,000 distinct CDR3 sequences, under 25% appearing once. The source is a human donor with low-grade glioma or glioblastoma, undergoing nonglioma brain surgery, or in good health (not recorded which). The chain joins TRBV2 to TRBJ2-5; TRBD1 aligns across 9 bases. The source material was glioma tissue, nonneoplastic brain tissue, or PBMCs (not recorded which). CDR3 nucleotide sequence: TGTGCCAGCAGTGAAGGACAGGGGGTTTTAGAGACCCAGTACTTC. This codes for CASSEGQGVLETQYF.